This TCR beta chain is drawn from a study of preoperative IRX-2 immunotherapy in early breast cancer. Profiling relied on immunoSEQ multiplex PCR, and the TCRdb table lists in-frame clones only, not all of them. The table shows 40,000 to 50,000 clones, with roughly 80% occurring only once. Treatment denoted: preoperative locoregional IRX-2 cytokine immunotherapy. Germline V gene lookup returns CDR1 KGHSH and CDR2 LQKENI. Trimming removed 3 bases from V and 3 bases from J, with 5 bases in between. CDR3 size: 13 residues. Here the sequenced sample was tumor tissue, taken after IRX-2 immunotherapy. The TCR sequence derives from a human donor with breast cancer. The chain joins TRBV18 to TRBJ2-2; D unresolved. CDR3: CASSPTDTGELFF. CDR3 nucleotides: TGTGCCAGCTCACCCACAGACACCGGGGAGCTGTTTTTT.